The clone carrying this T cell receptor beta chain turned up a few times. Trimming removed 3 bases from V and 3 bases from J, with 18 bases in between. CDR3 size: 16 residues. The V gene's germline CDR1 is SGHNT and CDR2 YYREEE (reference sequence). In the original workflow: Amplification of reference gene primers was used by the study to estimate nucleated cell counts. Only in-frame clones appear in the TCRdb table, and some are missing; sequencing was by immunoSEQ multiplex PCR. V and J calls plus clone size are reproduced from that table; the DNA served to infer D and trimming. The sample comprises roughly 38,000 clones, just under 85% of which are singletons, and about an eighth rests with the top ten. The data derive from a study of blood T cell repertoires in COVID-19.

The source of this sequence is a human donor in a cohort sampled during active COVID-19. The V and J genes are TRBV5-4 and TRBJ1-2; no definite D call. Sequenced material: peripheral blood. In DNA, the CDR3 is TGTGCCAGCAGCTCGTCGTTGAGGGTGAACGACTATGGCTACACCTTC. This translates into CASSSSLRVNDYGYTF.